This TCR beta chain stems from a study of blood T cell repertoires in COVID-19. Study-wide background: Acute and convalescent COVID-19 specimens originated in the United States, Italy and Spain. PBMCs, B-cell-depleted T cells, or T cells provided the cDNA or gDNA that made up the material.

Trimming took 0 bases from V and 6 from J, leaving 10 bases between them. This CDR3 has 15 amino acids. Seattle cases were enrolled at active infection and followed longitudinally. Methods used by the authors: Researchers report that nucleated cell counts were estimated from reference gene primer amplification. Sequencing used immunoSEQ multiplex PCR; TCRdb keeps in-frame clones, though not all of them. V and J calls plus clone size are reproduced from that table; the DNA served to infer D and trimming. The sample shows approximately 250,000 clones, around 87% of them seen only once. Sequenced input: peripheral blood. The sequence was collected from a woman aged 60-70 years with COVID-19, enrolled during active disease. This chain links TRBV5-7 with TRBJ1-6; D unclear. TRBV5-7 is designated an ORF whose function remains uncertain. DNA of the CDR3: TGTGCCAGCAGCTTGGAGCCAGGAATTAATTCACCCCTCCACTTT. This codes for CASSLEPGINSPLHF.